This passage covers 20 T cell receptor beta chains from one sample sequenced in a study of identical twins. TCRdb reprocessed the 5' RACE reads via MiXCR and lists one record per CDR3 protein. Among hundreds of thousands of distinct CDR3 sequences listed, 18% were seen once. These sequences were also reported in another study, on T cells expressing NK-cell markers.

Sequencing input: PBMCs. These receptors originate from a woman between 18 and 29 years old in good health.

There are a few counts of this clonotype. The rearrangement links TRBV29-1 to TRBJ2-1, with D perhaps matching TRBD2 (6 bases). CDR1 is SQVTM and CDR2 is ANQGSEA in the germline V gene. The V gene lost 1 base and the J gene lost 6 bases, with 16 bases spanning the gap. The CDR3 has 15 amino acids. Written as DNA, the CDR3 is TGCAGCGTTGAAGGGAGCGGGCCTGTCTCCAATGAGCAGTTCTTC. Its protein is CSVEGSGPVSNEQFF.

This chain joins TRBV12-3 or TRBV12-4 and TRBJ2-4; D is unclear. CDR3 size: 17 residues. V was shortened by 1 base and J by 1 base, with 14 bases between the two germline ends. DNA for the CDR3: TGTGCCAGCAGTTTAGGGCTCCGGACGGACGCCAAAAACATTCAGTACTTC. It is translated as CASSLGLRTDAKNIQYF.

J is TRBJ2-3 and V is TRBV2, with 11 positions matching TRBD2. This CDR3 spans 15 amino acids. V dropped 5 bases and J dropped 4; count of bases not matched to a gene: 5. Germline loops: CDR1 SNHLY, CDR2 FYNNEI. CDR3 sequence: CASSSSGRKADTQYF. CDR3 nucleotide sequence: TGTGCCAGCAGTTCTAGCGGGAGGAAGGCAGATACGCAGTATTTT.

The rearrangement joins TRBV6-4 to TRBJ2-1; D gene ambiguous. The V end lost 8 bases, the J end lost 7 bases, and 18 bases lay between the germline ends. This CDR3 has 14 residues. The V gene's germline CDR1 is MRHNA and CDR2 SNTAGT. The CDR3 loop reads CASAFTRLSNEQFF. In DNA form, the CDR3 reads TGTGCCAGCGCCTTTACGCGACTCTCAAATGAGCAGTTCTTC.

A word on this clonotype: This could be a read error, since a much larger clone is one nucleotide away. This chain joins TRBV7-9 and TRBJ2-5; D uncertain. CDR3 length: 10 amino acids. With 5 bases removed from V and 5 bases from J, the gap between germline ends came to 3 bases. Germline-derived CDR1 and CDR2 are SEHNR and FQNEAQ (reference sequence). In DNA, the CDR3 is TGTGCCAGCAGCGATGAGACCCAGTACTTC. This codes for CASSDETQYF.

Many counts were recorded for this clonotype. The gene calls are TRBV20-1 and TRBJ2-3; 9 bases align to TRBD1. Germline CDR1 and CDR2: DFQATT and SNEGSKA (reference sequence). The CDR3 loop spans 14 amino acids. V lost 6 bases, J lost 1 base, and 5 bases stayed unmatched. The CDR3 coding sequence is TGCAGTGCAACCCGGGACAGGGGCACAGATACGCAGTATTTT. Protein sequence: CSATRDRGTDTQYF.

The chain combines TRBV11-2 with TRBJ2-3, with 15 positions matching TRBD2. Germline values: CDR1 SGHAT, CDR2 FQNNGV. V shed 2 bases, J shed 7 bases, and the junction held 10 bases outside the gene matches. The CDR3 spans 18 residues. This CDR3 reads CASSLRTSGRAGYHTQYF. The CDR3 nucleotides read TGTGCCAGCAGCTTAAGGACTAGCGGGAGGGCCGGGTATCATACGCAGTATTTT.

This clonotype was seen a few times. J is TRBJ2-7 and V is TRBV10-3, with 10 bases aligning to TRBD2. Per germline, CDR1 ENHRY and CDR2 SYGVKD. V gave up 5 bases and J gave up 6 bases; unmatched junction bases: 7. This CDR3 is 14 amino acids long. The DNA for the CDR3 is TGTGCCATCAGTTTCACTAGCGGGACACCCGAGCAGTACTTC. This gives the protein CAISFTSGTPEQYF.

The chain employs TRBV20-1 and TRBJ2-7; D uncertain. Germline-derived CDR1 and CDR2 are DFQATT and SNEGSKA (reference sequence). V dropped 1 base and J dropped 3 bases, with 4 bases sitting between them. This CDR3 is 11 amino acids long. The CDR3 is CSARANYEQYF. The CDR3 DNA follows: TGCAGTGCTAGAGCGAACTACGAGCAGTACTTC.

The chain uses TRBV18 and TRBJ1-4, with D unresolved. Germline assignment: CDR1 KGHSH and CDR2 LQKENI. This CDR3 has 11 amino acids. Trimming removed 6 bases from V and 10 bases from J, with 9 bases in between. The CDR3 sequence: CASSPLGKLFF. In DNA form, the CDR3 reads TGTGCCAGCTCCCCCCTAGGAAAACTGTTTTTT. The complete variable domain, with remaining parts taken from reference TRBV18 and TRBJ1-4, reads NAGVMQNPRHLVRRRGQEARLRCSPMKGHSHVYWYRQLPEEGLKFMVYLQKENIIDESGMPKERFSAEFPKEGPSILRIQQVVRGDSAAYFCASSPLGKLFFGSGTQLSVL.

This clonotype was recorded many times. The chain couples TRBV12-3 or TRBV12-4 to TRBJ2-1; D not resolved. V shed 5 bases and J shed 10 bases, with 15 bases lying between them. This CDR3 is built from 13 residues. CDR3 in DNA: TGTGCCAGCAGTCCTACCCTTATCCACGAGCAGTTCTTC. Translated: CASSPTLIHEQFF.

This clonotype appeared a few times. CDR3 sequence reads: CASSVETGVSYEQYF. The CDR3 bases are TGTGCCAGCAGCGTAGAAACAGGGGTCTCCTACGAGCAGTACTTC. The V call is TRBV9, the J call TRBJ2-7; 7 nucleotides align to TRBD1. Germline-derived CDR1 and CDR2 are SGDLS and YYNGEE. The CDR3 is made up of 15 amino acids. V was pared by 0 bases and J by 0 bases, with 3 bases of the junction left unmatched.

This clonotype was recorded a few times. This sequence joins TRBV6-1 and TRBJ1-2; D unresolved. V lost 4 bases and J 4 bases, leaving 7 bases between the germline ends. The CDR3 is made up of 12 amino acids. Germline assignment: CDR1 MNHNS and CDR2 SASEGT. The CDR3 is CASSGYSYGYTF. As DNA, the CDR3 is TGTGCCAGCAGTGGGTACAGCTATGGCTACACCTTC.

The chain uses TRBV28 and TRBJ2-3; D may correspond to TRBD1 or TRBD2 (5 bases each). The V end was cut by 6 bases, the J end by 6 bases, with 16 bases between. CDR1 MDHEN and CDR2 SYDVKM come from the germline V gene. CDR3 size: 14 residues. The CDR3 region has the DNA TGTGCCAGCAGCCCCCCGGGACGTTCGGATACGCAGTATTTT. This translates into CASSPPGRSDTQYF.

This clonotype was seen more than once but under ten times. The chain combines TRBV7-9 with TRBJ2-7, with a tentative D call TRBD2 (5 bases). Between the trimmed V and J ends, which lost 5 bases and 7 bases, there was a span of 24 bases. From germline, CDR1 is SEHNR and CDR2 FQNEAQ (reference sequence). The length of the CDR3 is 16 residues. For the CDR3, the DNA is TGTGCCAGCAGCCCGCCCTACTTGCTCGAGGGTGAAGAGCAGTACTTC. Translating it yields CASSPPYLLEGEEQYF.

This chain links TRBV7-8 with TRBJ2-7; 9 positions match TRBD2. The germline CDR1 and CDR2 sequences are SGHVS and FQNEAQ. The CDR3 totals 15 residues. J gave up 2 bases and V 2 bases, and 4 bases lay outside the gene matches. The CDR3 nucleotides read TGTGCCAGCAGCTTAATAGCGGGGGTCACCTACGAGCAGTACTTC. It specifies CASSLIAGVTYEQYF.

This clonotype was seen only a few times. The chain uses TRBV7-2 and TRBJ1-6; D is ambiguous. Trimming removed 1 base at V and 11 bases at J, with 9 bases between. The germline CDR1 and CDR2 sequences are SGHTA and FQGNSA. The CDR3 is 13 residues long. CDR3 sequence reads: CASSLGPGTPLHF. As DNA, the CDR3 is TGTGCCAGCAGCTTAGGTCCCGGGACACCCCTCCACTTT. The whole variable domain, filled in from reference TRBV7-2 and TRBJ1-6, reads GAGVSQSPSNKVTEKGKDVELRCDPISGHTALYWYRQSLGQGLEFLIYFQGNSAPDKSGLPSDRFSAERTGGSVSTLTIQRTQQEDSAVYLCASSLGPGTPLHFGNGTRLTVT.

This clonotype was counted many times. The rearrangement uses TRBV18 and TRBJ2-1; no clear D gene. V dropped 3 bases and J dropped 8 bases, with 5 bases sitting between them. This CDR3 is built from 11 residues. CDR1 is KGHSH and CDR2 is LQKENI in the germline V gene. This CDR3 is CASSPSYEQFF. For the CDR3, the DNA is TGTGCCAGCTCACCGTCCTATGAGCAGTTCTTC. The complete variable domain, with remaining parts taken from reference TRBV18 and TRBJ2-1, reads NAGVMQNPRHLVRRRGQEARLRCSPMKGHSHVYWYRQLPEEGLKFMVYLQKENIIDESGMPKERFSAEFPKEGPSILRIQQVVRGDSAAYFCASSPSYEQFFGPGTRLTVL.

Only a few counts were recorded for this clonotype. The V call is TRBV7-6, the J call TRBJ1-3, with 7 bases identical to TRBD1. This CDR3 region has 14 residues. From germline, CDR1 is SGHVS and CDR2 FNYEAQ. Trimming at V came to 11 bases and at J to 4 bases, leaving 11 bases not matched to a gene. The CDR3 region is CACRPDRDGNTIYF. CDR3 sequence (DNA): TGTGCCTGCCGTCCTGACAGGGACGGAAACACCATATATTTT.

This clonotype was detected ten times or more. The CDR3 coding sequence is TGTGCCAGCAGCTTATTCGCGGGATCCGGGACTAGCGTCTCCTACGAGCAGTACTTC. Its translation: CASSLFAGSGTSVSYEQYF. The rearrangement links TRBV7-8 to TRBJ2-7; 10 bases align to TRBD2. This CDR3 is 19 amino acids long. The germline V gene has CDR1 SGHVS and CDR2 FQNEAQ. V lost 2 bases to trimming and J lost 0 bases; unmatched junction nucleotides: 13.